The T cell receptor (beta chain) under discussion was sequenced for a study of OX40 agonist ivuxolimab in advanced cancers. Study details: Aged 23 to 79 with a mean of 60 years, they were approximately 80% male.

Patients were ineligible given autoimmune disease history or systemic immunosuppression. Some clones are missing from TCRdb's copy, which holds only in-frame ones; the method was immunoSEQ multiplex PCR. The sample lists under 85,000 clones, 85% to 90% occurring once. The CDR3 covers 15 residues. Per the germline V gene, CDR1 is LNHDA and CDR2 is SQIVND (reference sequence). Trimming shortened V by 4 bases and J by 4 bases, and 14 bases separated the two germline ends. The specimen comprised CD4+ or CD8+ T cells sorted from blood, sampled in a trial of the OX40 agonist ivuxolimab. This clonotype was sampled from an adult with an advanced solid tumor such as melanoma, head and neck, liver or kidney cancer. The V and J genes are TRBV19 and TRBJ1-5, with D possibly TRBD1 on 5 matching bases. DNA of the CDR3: TGTGCCAGTAGTACAACCGGGGCGAGGAATCAGCCCCAGCATTTT. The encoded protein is CASSTTGARNQPQHF. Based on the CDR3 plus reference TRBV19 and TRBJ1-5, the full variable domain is DGGITQSPKYLFRKEGQNVTLSCEQNLNHDAMYWYRQDPGQGLRLIYYSQIVNDFQKGDIAEGYSVSREKKESFPLTVTSAQKNPTAFYLCASSTTGARNQPQHFGDGTRLSIL.